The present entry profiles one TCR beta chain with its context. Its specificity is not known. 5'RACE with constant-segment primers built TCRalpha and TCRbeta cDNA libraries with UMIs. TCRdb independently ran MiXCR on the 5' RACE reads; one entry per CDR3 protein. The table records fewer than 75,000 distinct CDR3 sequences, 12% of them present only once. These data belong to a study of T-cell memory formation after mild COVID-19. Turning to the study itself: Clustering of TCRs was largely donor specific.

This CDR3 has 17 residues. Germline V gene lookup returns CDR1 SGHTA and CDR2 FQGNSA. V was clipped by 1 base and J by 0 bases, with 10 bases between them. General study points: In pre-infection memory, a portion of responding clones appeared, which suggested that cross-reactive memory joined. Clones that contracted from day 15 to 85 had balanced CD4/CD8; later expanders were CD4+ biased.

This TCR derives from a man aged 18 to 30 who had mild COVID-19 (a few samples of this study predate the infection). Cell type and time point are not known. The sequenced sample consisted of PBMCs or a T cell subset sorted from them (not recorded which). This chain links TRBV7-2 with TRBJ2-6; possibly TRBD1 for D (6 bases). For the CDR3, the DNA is TGTGCCAGCAGCTTAGGGACAGTTAGCTCTGGGGCCAACGTCCTGACTTTC. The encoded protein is CASSLGTVSSGANVLTF.